Below are 24 T cell receptor beta chains sequenced from a single sample in a study of OX40 agonist ivuxolimab in advanced cancers. TCRdb's copy holds only in-frame clones and misses some; the assay was immunoSEQ multiplex PCR. Counted here are about 98,000 clones, just under 95% occurring once; the ten biggest clones make up around 0.25%. The sample consisted of CD4+ or CD8+ T cells sorted from blood, taken in a trial of the OX40 agonist ivuxolimab. All receptors derive from an adult with an advanced solid tumor such as melanoma, head and neck, liver or kidney cancer.

The chain couples TRBV30 to TRBJ2-1; 8 bases align to TRBD2. Germline CDR1 reads GTSNPN; CDR2 reads SVGIG (reference sequence). The CDR3 runs to 16 residues. J lost 3 bases, V lost 1 base, and 8 bases had no gene match. DNA of the CDR3: TGTGCCTGGAGTGCTTCTAGCGGGCAGAACTACAATGAGCAGTTCTTC. Its protein product is CAWSASSGQNYNEQFF.

This chain uses TRBV6-6 with TRBJ1-5; 12 bases match TRBD1. The V gene's germline CDR1 is MNHNY and CDR2 SVGAGI (reference sequence). CDR3 length: 14 residues. V was clipped by 8 bases and J by 15 bases; unmatched bases: 14. This CDR3 reads CASGLGGQGAEGHF. In DNA form, the CDR3 reads TGTGCCAGCGGCCTAGGGGGACAGGGGGCGGAGGGGCATTTT.

V gene TRBV27 combines with J gene TRBJ2-4; D remains ambiguous. V was clipped by 5 bases and J by 6 bases, with 14 bases between them. Germline-derived CDR1 and CDR2 are MNHEY and SMNVEV (reference sequence). This CDR3 spans 14 amino acids. CDR3 DNA: TGTGCCAGCAGTATCCAGGCTCGTGGAAACATTCAGTACTTC. Translated, it gives CASSIQARGNIQYF.

The CDR3 DNA reads TGTGCCAGCAGTTACCAGGGATTGTCAGGAAACACCATATATTTT. Its translation: CASSYQGLSGNTIYF. The V gene is TRBV6-5, the J gene TRBJ1-3, with D perhaps TRBD1 (5 bases). V was trimmed by 2 bases and J by 4 bases, leaving 12 bases between them. Germline CDR1 MNHEY, CDR2 SVGAGI. There are 15 residues in the CDR3.

The chain combines TRBV5-4 with TRBJ2-3; perhaps TRBD2 as D (6 bases). This CDR3 comprises 14 residues. Looked up from germline, CDR1 is SGHNT and CDR2 is YYREEE (reference sequence). The V and J ends lost 0 bases and 6 bases respectively, with 11 bases between them. CDR3 sequence: CASSLVLAADTQYF. CDR3 in DNA: TGTGCCAGCAGCTTGGTACTAGCCGCCGATACGCAGTATTTT.

The rearrangement joins TRBV4-3 to TRBJ2-3, with 8 bases fitting TRBD2. The CDR3 extends over 12 amino acids. Germline loops: CDR1 LGHNA, CDR2 YSLEER. The V segment lost 4 bases and the J segment 6 bases; nucleotides outside the gene matches: 0. CDR3 nucleotides: TGCGCCAGCAGCCCGGGGGGGGATACGCAGTATTTT. It codes for CASSPGGDTQYF.

In nucleotides, the CDR3 is TGTGCCAGCAGTGTCTCCTACGAGCAGTACGTC. It codes for CASSVSYEQYV. This chain uses TRBV6-1 with TRBJ2-7, with unresolved D. From germline, CDR1 is MNHNS and CDR2 SASEGT. Deletions cut 4 bases from V and 0 bases from J, with 1 base between. The CDR3 loop spans 11 amino acids.

This clone occurred once. The chain couples TRBV7-2 to TRBJ2-6; D tentatively fits TRBD1 or TRBD2 (5 bases each). The V end was cut by 5 bases, the J end by 2 bases, with 13 bases between. CDR1 and CDR2 from the germline V gene are SGHTA and FQGNSA. CDR3 length equals 16 residues. This CDR3 is CASSSRGAAGANVLTF. The DNA for the CDR3 is TGTGCCAGCAGCAGTAGAGGGGCCGCTGGGGCCAACGTCCTGACTTTC.

This chain uses TRBV9 with TRBJ2-3; D ambiguous. CDR1 and CDR2 from the germline V gene are SGDLS and YYNGEE. V lost 1 base and J 4 bases, leaving 4 bases between the germline ends. This CDR3 is 12 amino acids long. The CDR3 DNA is TGTGCCAGCAGCGTACTCGCAGATACGCAGTATTTT. Translated, it gives CASSVLADTQYF. The entire variable domain, with the rest obtained from reference TRBV9 and TRBJ2-3, is as follows: DSGVTQTPKHLITATGQRVTLRCSPRSGDLSVYWYQQSLDQGLQFLIQYYNGEERAKGNILERFSAQQFPDLHSELNLSSLELGDSALYFCASSVLADTQYFGPGTRLTVL.

V is TRBV19 and J is TRBJ2-7, with D hard to call. V gave up 6 bases and J gave up 4 bases, with 4 bases separating them. Germline loops: CDR1 LNHDA, CDR2 SQIVND (reference sequence). The CDR3 totals 10 residues. This chain's CDR3 is CASSSYEQYF. The CDR3 DNA follows: TGTGCCAGTAGCTCTTACGAGCAGTACTTC.

The CDR3 here is CATSRAGANSGNTIYF. The CDR3 DNA reads TGTGCCACCAGCAGAGCTGGGGCCAACTCTGGAAACACCATATATTTT. The genes are TRBV15 and TRBJ1-3, with D perhaps TRBD1 (5 bases). Per the germline V gene, CDR1 is LNHNV and CDR2 is YYDKDF (reference sequence). Deletions cut 1 base from V and 0 bases from J, with 10 bases between. This CDR3 is 16 amino acids long.

J is TRBJ2-7 and V is TRBV28; 11 bases are a match to TRBD2. The V and J ends lost 5 bases and 3 bases, in that order; junction bases with no gene match: 3. CDR3 length: 14 amino acids. Germline CDR1 and CDR2: MDHEN and SYDVKM. The CDR3 loop reads CASSGGLADYEQYV. The DNA for the CDR3 is TGTGCCAGCAGTGGGGGACTAGCGGACTACGAGCAGTACGTC.

The chain recombines TRBV7-3 with TRBJ2-5; D uncertain. This CDR3 region has 13 residues. Germline V gene sequence: CDR1 SGHTA, CDR2 FQGTGA. Trimming left V 4 bases short and J 2 bases short, with 8 bases between. The CDR3 region is CASSSAGQETQYF. The CDR3 DNA follows: TGTGCCAGCAGCTCGGCCGGGCAAGAGACCCAGTACTTC.

This chain uses TRBV7-2 with TRBJ1-1, with a possible D match to TRBD1 (5 bases). CDR3 length: 13 amino acids. Trimming cost V 5 bases and J 2 bases, with 9 bases left between them. Germline values: CDR1 SGHTA, CDR2 FQGNSA. This CDR3 is CASSPQGNTEAFF. CDR3 in DNA: TGTGCCAGCAGCCCGCAGGGAAACACTGAAGCTTTCTTT.

This clone has a single count. The chain links TRBV6-6 to TRBJ1-2; 8 bases line up with TRBD1. Germline V gene data show CDR1 as MNHNY and CDR2 as SVGAGI (reference sequence). The CDR3 consists of 14 residues. With 8 bases clipped from V and 8 bases from J, the junction kept 13 bases outside the gene matches. The DNA of the CDR3 is TGTGCCAGCGGCTTATGGGACAGGAGGGACGGCTACACCTTC. It specifies CASGLWDRRDGYTF.

V and J are TRBV6-5 and TRBJ1-2, with a weak D call TRBD1 (6 bases). V was pared by 4 bases and J by 4 bases, with 13 bases between. The CDR3 runs 14 residues. Germline V gives CDR1 MNHEY, CDR2 SVGAGI. The CDR3 region is CASSSTGSGYGYTF. CDR3 coding DNA: TGTGCCAGCAGTTCAACAGGGTCGGGCTATGGCTACACCTTC.

J is TRBJ1-1 and V is TRBV5-1, with unresolved D. Trimming left V 0 bases short and J 2 bases short, with 2 bases between. CDR1 SGHRS and CDR2 YFSETQ come from the germline V gene. The CDR3 has 12 amino acids. The chain's CDR3 is CASSLANTEAFF. Written as DNA, the CDR3 is TGCGCCAGCAGCTTGGCAAACACTGAAGCTTTCTTT.

V usage is TRBV9 and J usage is TRBJ1-2, with 9 bases identical to TRBD1. Germline V lookup: CDR1 SGDLS, CDR2 YYNGEE. V shed 7 bases, J shed 2 bases, and the junction held 6 bases outside the gene matches. The CDR3 runs 14 residues. CDR3 sequence: CASSTGGANYGYTF. CDR3 in DNA: TGTGCCAGCTCTACAGGGGGCGCCAACTATGGCTACACCTTC.

The chain has TRBV5-8 and TRBJ1-4; 8 nucleotides line up with TRBD1. Germline V gene data show CDR1 as SGHTS and CDR2 as YDEGEE. The J segment lost 2 bases and the V segment lost 4 bases, leaving 1 base of the junction unmatched. The CDR3 spans 14 residues. In DNA, the CDR3 is TGTGCCAGCAGCCGGGACAGGACTAATGAAAAACTGTTTTTT. It specifies CASSRDRTNEKLFF. Combining the CDR3 with reference TRBV5-8 and TRBJ1-4 gives the whole variable domain EAGVTQSPTHLIKTRGQQATLRCSPISGHTSVYWYQQALGLGLQFLLWYDEGEERNRGNFPPRFSGRQFPNYSSELNVNALELEDSALYLCASSRDRTNEKLFFGSGTQLSVL.

The gene calls are TRBV4-2 and TRBJ1-2; TRBD1 aligns across 7 bases. V dropped 6 bases and J dropped 4; count of bases not matched to a gene: 5. Germline V gene lookup returns CDR1 LGHNA and CDR2 YNFKEQ. CDR3 length equals 13 residues. Written as DNA, the CDR3 is TGTGCCAGCAGTCGGACAGGACTCTATGGCTACACCTTC. Residues: CASSRTGLYGYTF.

The J gene is TRBJ1-2, the V gene TRBV28; perhaps TRBD1 as D (5 bases). The CDR3 is 15 amino acids. With 5 bases removed from V and 8 bases from J, the gap between germline ends came to 21 bases. From germline, CDR1 is MDHEN and CDR2 SYDVKM. The CDR3 DNA follows: TGTGCCAGCAGTCCCCCGACCGGGGCAGTCAGGGGCTACACCTTC. Translated, it gives CASSPPTGAVRGYTF.

This chain uses TRBV18 with TRBJ1-2; no reliable D call. The CDR3 extends over 13 amino acids. Trimming removed 1 base from V and 3 bases from J, with 6 bases in between. CDR1 KGHSH and CDR2 LQKENI come from the germline V gene. In DNA, the CDR3 is TGTGCCAGCTCACCACAGGAAGACTATGGCTACACCTTC. This encodes CASSPQEDYGYTF.

The rearrangement links TRBV7-2 to TRBJ2-1; D ambiguous. Germline lookup yields CDR1 SGHTA and CDR2 FQGNSA. Trimming removed 3 bases at V and 1 base at J, with 13 bases between. The CDR3 loop spans 16 amino acids. The CDR3: CASSLPAAGSYNEQFF. In DNA, the CDR3 is TGTGCCAGCAGCTTGCCCGCGGCTGGATCCTACAATGAGCAGTTCTTC.

The DNA for the CDR3 is TGTGCCACCAGCCGTGGGGACAGTAACTATGGCTACACCTTC. Amino acids: CATSRGDSNYGYTF. V is TRBV15 and J is TRBJ1-2, with TRBD1 matching 7 bases. The V segment lost 5 bases and the J segment 1 base; nucleotides outside the gene matches: 4. The CDR3 sequence is 14 residues long. Germline CDR1 reads LNHNV; CDR2 reads YYDKDF (reference sequence).